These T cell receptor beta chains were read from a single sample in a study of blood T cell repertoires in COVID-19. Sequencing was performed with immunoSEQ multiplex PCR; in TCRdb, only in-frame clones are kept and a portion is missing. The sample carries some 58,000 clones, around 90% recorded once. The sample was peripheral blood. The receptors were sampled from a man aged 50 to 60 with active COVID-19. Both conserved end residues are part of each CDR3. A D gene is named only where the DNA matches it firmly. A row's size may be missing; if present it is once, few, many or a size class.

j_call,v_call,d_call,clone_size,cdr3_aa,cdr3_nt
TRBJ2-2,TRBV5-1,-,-,CASTFGGISGLNTGELFF,TGCGCCAGCACATTTGGGGGTATTAGCGGTCTAAACACCGGGGAGCTGTTTTTT
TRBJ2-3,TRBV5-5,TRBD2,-,CASSYQLGLAGDTQYF,TGTGCCAGCAGCTACCAACTCGGACTAGCGGGAGATACGCAGTATTTT
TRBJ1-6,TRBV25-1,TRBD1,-,CASSVHPGQGRGNSPLHF,TGTGCCAGCAGTGTCCATCCGGGACAGGGGCGGGGTAATTCACCCCTCCACTTT
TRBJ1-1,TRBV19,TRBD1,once,CASTIDRAGPEAFF,TGTGCCAGTACCATTGACAGGGCGGGGCCTGAAGCTTTCTTT
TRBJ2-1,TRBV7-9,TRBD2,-,CASSLKAGGPHEQFF,TGTGCCAGCAGCCTAAAAGCGGGAGGGCCCCATGAGCAGTTCTTC
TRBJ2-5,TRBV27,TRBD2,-,CASRTSGEETQYF,TGTGCCAGCAGGACTAGCGGGGAGGAGACCCAGTACTTC
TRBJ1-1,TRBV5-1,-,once,CASSLGSSPETEAFF,TGCGCCAGCAGCTTGGGATCCAGTCCGGAGACTGAAGCTTTCTTT
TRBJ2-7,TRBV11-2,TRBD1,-,CASSLRPKGAPSYEQYF,TGTGCCAGCAGCCTCAGACCGAAGGGGGCCCCATCCTACGAGCAGTACTTC
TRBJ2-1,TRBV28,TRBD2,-,CASSPSGGGLHNEQFF,TGTGCCAGCAGTCCCTCCGGGGGGGGGCTTCACAATGAGCAGTTCTTC
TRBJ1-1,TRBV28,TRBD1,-,CASSSQDRPTEAFF,TGTGCCAGCAGCTCACAGGACAGGCCCACTGAAGCTTTCTTT
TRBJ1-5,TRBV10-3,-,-,CAISEGGYNQPQHF,TGTGCCATCAGTGAGGGGGGCTACAATCAGCCCCAGCATTTT
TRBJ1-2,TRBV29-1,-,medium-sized,CSTQEAYGYTF,TGCAGCACCCAAGAAGCATATGGCTACACCTTC
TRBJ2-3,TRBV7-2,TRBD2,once,CASSSGLAGPDTQYF,TGTGCCAGCAGCTCGGGACTAGCGGGACCCGATACGCAGTATTTT
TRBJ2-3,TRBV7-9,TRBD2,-,CASSISGSTDTQYF,TGTGCCAGCAGCATTAGCGGGTCCACAGATACGCAGTATTTT
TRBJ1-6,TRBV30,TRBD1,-,CAWSVWGQGRSPLHF,TGTGCCTGGAGTGTATGGGGACAGGGGAGATCACCCCTCCACTTT
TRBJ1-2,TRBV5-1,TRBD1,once,CASSLADDRVSYGYTF,TGCGCCAGCAGCTTGGCCGACGACAGGGTTAGCTATGGCTACACCTTC
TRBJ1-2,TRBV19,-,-,CASSIYGLAGYTF,TGTGCCAGTAGTATATACGGTCTCGCAGGCTACACCTTC
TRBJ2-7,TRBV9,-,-,CASSVEGTISYEQYF,TGTGCCAGCAGCGTAGAGGGGACAATTAGCTACGAGCAGTACTTC
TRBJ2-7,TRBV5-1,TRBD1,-,CASSLATAGGAYEQYF,TGCGCCAGCAGCTTGGCCACGGCAGGGGGCGCCTACGAGCAGTACTTC
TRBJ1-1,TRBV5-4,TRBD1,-,CASSVKTGGATEAFF,TGTGCCAGCAGCGTAAAGACAGGGGGCGCCACTGAAGCTTTCTTT
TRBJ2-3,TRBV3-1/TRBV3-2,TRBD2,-,CASSQGLDRDTQYF,TGTGCCAGCAGCCAGGGACTAGACAGGGATACGCAGTATTTT
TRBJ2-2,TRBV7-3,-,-,CASSLRPGELFF,TGTGCCAGCAGCTTAAGGCCCGGGGAGCTGTTTTTT